This T cell receptor beta chain is from a study of T-cell memory formation after mild COVID-19. Study-level findings and limits: Day 37-peaking second-wave clones had unconfirmed SARS-CoV-2 specificity. The study detected some responding clones in pre-infection memory, suggesting cross-reactive memory joined. Later expanders leaned CD4+, whereas clones that contracted between day 15 and 85 were balanced CD4/CD8.

cDNA libraries for TCR alpha and TCR beta, carrying sample barcodes and UMIs, came from 5'RACE with constant-segment primers. TCRdb ran MiXCR on the 5' RACE reads and lists one entry per CDR3 protein. The repertoire holds about 400,000 distinct CDR3 sequences, with 23% as singletons. This CDR3 region has 14 residues. V lost 1 base, J lost 0 bases, and 8 bases lay in between. Germline lookup yields CDR1 SGDLS and CDR2 YYNGEE. In regard to this clonotype: The target antigen is unknown.

This rearrangement joins TRBV9 to TRBJ2-7; D possibly corresponds to TRBD1 (6 bases). The sample taken for sequencing was PBMCs or a T cell subset sorted from them (not recorded which). The TCR comes from an adult woman who had mild COVID-19 (a few samples of this study predate the infection). Cell type and time point are not known. In nucleotides, the CDR3 is TGTGCCAGCAGCGTATGGGACAACTCCTACGAGCAGTACTTC. Translating it yields CASSVWDNSYEQYF.